Shown below are 6 T cell receptor beta chains from a single sample sequenced in a study of T cell changes during pregnancy in multiple sclerosis. Only in-frame clones appear in the TCRdb table, and some are missing; sequencing was by immunoSEQ multiplex PCR. The sample gives about 34,000 clones, 85% to 90% of which show up once; just over 4.5% is in the top ten. The source was CD8+ T cells from peripheral blood mononuclear cells, collected after pregnancy. Receptors were obtained from a female donor with multiple sclerosis, enrolled in a pregnancy study.

This chain links TRBV15 with TRBJ2-1; D is possibly TRBD2 (7 bases). Trimming shortened V by 0 bases and J by 8 bases, and 11 bases separated the two germline ends. The CDR3 runs 14 residues. The V gene's germline CDR1 is LNHNV and CDR2 YYDKDF (reference sequence). DNA of the CDR3: TGTGCCACCAGCAGAGATAGGGGGGGTCATGAGCAGTTCTTC. Its protein product is CATSRDRGGHEQFF.

This chain links TRBV9 with TRBJ2-7; D is perhaps TRBD1 (7 bases). This CDR3 has 13 residues. The germline V gene has CDR1 SGDLS and CDR2 YYNGEE. V was pared by 1 base and J by 5 bases, with 10 bases between. CDR3 coding DNA: TGTGCCAGCAGCGTACAGGGGGGAGACGAGCAGTACTTC. This gives the protein CASSVQGGDEQYF. Variable domain in full (rest from reference TRBV9 and TRBJ2-7): DSGVTQTPKHLITATGQRVTLRCSPRSGDLSVYWYQQSLDQGLQFLIQYYNGEERAKGNILERFSAQQFPDLHSELNLSSLELGDSALYFCASSVQGGDEQYFGPGTRLTVT.

The chain employs TRBV19 and TRBJ2-5; D is unresolved. The V and J ends lost 3 bases and 4 bases respectively, with 12 bases between them. The CDR3 extends over 14 amino acids. Per the germline V gene, CDR1 is LNHDA and CDR2 is SQIVND (reference sequence). This CDR3 is CASSMAHNGETQYF. In DNA form, the CDR3 reads TGTGCCAGTAGTATGGCTCATAATGGAGAGACCCAGTACTTC.

The J gene is TRBJ1-2, the V gene TRBV29-1; no clear D gene. V was shortened by 6 bases and J by 8 bases, with 16 bases between the two germline ends. CDR1 is SQVTM, CDR2 ANQGSEA, per germline. The CDR3 has 12 amino acids. CDR3: CSVLGLAEGYTF. In DNA, the CDR3 is TGCAGCGTCCTTGGACTTGCCGAAGGCTACACCTTC.

V and J are TRBV5-6 and TRBJ1-2; TRBD1 matches 12 bases. The CDR3 is made up of 16 amino acids. The ends lost 3 bases at V and 7 bases at J; junction bases unmatched: 10. Germline CDR1 and CDR2: SGHDT and YYEEEE. The CDR3 DNA sequence: TGTGCCAGCAGCTCTGGGACAGGGGGCGTTTTTTTTGGCTACACCTTC. It yields the protein CASSSGTGGVFFGYTF.

The chain carries TRBV11-2 and TRBJ2-7; 8 bases are a match to TRBD1. V dropped 3 bases and J dropped 5; count of bases not matched to a gene: 6. In germline, CDR1 is SGHAT, CDR2 FQNNGV. The CDR3 is made up of 14 amino acids. The CDR3 reads CASSFRQGSDEQYF. DNA of the CDR3: TGTGCCAGCAGCTTTCGACAGGGGAGCGACGAGCAGTACTTC.